This TCR beta chain derives from a study of shared clonotypes between healthy human individuals. The assay was immunoSEQ multiplex PCR, and TCRdb's table has in-frame clones only and misses some. Of under 2,500,000 clones in the sample, approximately 96% were seen once. The donors, healthy adults who were HIV-negative, had experienced no recent acute infections or vaccinations. V dropped 4 bases and J dropped 2; count of bases not matched to a gene: 3. The V gene's germline CDR1 is WNHNN and CDR2 SYGVQD (reference sequence). The CDR3 contains 15 residues. The TCR comes from a man aged 18 to 35 in good health. The V gene is TRBV10-1, the J gene TRBJ2-3; 10 bases match TRBD2. The sample was naive CD4+ T cells sorted from blood. As to subset: CD45RA+ positively selected. For the CDR3, the DNA is TGCGCCAGCAGTGGAGGGACTAGCGCCACAGATACGCAGTATTTT. As protein: CASSGGTSATDTQYF.